This TCR beta chain came from a study of cytomegalovirus exposure and HLA in healthy donors. This PCR relied on a set of 60 Vbeta primers and 13 Jbeta primers. Sequencing was performed with immunoSEQ multiplex PCR; in TCRdb, only in-frame clones are kept and a portion is missing. Of about 98,000 clones in the sample, around 63% were seen once. This CDR3 contains 19 residues. Germline V lookup: CDR1 MGHRA, CDR2 YSYEKL. Between the trimmed V and J ends, which lost 4 bases and 3 bases, there was a span of 25 bases. This clone came up a few times. The sequence came from a human donor in good health. The chain joins TRBV4-1 to TRBJ2-4; D might be TRBD1 (9 bases). The sample consisted of PBMCs. The CDR3 protein is CASSPRDREDTSGKNIQYF. CDR3 coding DNA: TGCGCCAGCAGCCCCCGGGACAGGGAGGATACTAGCGGCAAAAACATTCAGTACTTC.